Listed below are T cell receptor beta chains from one sample, sequenced in a study of blood T cell repertoires in COVID-19. The table came from immunoSEQ multiplex PCR; TCRdb's copy has only in-frame clones and leaves some out. The table has a few hundred thousand clones, 88% seen once. Sequenced input: peripheral blood. The receptor set was obtained from a woman in her forties or fifties with COVID-19, enrolled during active disease. Both conserved end residues are part of each CDR3. Each record gives: D gene, J gene, V gene, clone size, CDR3 DNA, CDR3 protein. D genes are given only for firm matches. For some rows the clone size is stated as once, few or many, or as a class when expanded; others skip it.

D gene: -
J gene: TRBJ1-1
V gene: TRBV9
clone size: -
CDR3 DNA: TGTGCCAGCAGCGTAGCGGGGGGGAGGAGCACTGAAGCTTTCTTT
CDR3 protein: CASSVAGGRSTEAFF

D gene: TRBD1
J gene: TRBJ1-1
V gene: TRBV7-9
clone size: -
CDR3 DNA: TGTGCCAGCAGCCCAGGGGACAGGGGGGCTTTCTTT
CDR3 protein: CASSPGDRGAFF

D gene: -
J gene: TRBJ1-1
V gene: TRBV19
clone size: -
CDR3 DNA: TGTGCCAGTAGTATAGGCGGGGACCGAAACACTGAAGCTTTCTTT
CDR3 protein: CASSIGGDRNTEAFF

D gene: TRBD1
J gene: TRBJ2-7
V gene: TRBV19
clone size: -
CDR3 DNA: TGTGCCAGTAGTATATCTCAGGGGGCCAACGAGCAGTACTTC
CDR3 protein: CASSISQGANEQYF

D gene: -
J gene: TRBJ1-5
V gene: TRBV19
clone size: -
CDR3 DNA: TGTGCCAGTAGTATTGGAGATCAGCCCCAGCATTTT
CDR3 protein: CASSIGDQPQHF

D gene: -
J gene: TRBJ2-1
V gene: TRBV27
clone size: -
CDR3 DNA: TGTGCCAGCAGTCAAAGACAGTTCTACAATGAGCAGTTCTTC
CDR3 protein: CASSQRQFYNEQFF

D gene: -
J gene: TRBJ2-6
V gene: TRBV21-1
clone size: -
CDR3 DNA: TGTGCCAGCATCACAACAGGGGGCACCCCTCTCTGGGCCAACGTCCTGACTTTC
CDR3 protein: CASITTGGTPLWANVLTF

D gene: TRBD1
J gene: TRBJ1-1
V gene: TRBV10-3
clone size: -
CDR3 DNA: TGTGCCATCAGTGAGTCAAGGCCAGGGGGTAAGAACACTGAAGCTTTCTTT
CDR3 protein: CAISESRPGGKNTEAFF

D gene: -
J gene: TRBJ2-1
V gene: TRBV18
clone size: -
CDR3 DNA: TGTGCCAGCTCACCTTTCGGGGAAAGCTCCTACAATGAGCAGTTCTTC
CDR3 protein: CASSPFGESSYNEQFF

D gene: TRBD1
J gene: TRBJ2-7
V gene: TRBV5-8
clone size: -
CDR3 DNA: TGTGCCAGCAGCCCGGACAGGGGCCCTTACGAGCAGTACTTC
CDR3 protein: CASSPDRGPYEQYF

D gene: -
J gene: TRBJ1-5
V gene: TRBV28
clone size: -
CDR3 DNA: TGTGCCAGCACCCTGCCTGGCGGGAGCAATCAGCCCCAGCATTTT
CDR3 protein: CASTLPGGSNQPQHF

D gene: -
J gene: TRBJ1-2
V gene: TRBV6-6
clone size: -
CDR3 DNA: TGTGCCAGCTCCCTTAACTATGGCTACACCTTC
CDR3 protein: CASSLNYGYTF

D gene: -
J gene: TRBJ1-4
V gene: TRBV20-1
clone size: -
CDR3 DNA: TGCAGTGGGCAGGATGGCGAAAAACTGTTTTTT
CDR3 protein: CSGQDGEKLFF

D gene: -
J gene: TRBJ2-5
V gene: TRBV3-1/TRBV3-2
clone size: -
CDR3 DNA: TGTGCCAGCAGCCTACGGGAAGAGACCCAGTACTTC
CDR3 protein: CASSLREETQYF

D gene: TRBD1
J gene: TRBJ1-1
V gene: TRBV10-3
clone size: -
CDR3 DNA: TGTGCCATCATGGGACAGGCGAACACTGAAGCTTTCTTT
CDR3 protein: CAIMGQANTEAFF

D gene: -
J gene: TRBJ1-1
V gene: TRBV9
clone size: -
CDR3 DNA: TGTGCCAGCAGCGTAAGGGATAGGTTCCCCGGACTCGCTTTCTTT
CDR3 protein: CASSVRDRFPGLAFF

D gene: TRBD1
J gene: TRBJ1-2
V gene: TRBV3-1/TRBV3-2
clone size: -
CDR3 DNA: TGTGCCAGCAGCCTAAGAGGGGGACAGGCTTACCCTAACTATGGCTACACCTTC
CDR3 protein: CASSLRGGQAYPNYGYTF

D gene: TRBD1
J gene: TRBJ2-5
V gene: TRBV19
clone size: -
CDR3 DNA: TGTGCCAGTAGTATGACAGGGGGCGCGGAGACCCAGTACTTC
CDR3 protein: CASSMTGGAETQYF

D gene: -
J gene: TRBJ1-3
V gene: TRBV11-1
clone size: -
CDR3 DNA: TGTGCCAGCAGCTTAATCCCAGGAGGAGGAAACACCATATATTTT
CDR3 protein: CASSLIPGGGNTIYF

D gene: TRBD2
J gene: TRBJ2-2
V gene: TRBV4-1
clone size: -
CDR3 DNA: TGCGCCAGCAGCCCGGAGGGTAGGCTAGCGGGGGGCCAGAACACCGGGGAGCTGTTTTTT
CDR3 protein: CASSPEGRLAGGQNTGELFF

D gene: -
J gene: TRBJ1-6
V gene: TRBV18
clone size: -
CDR3 DNA: TGTGCCAGCTCGGGAGCCCAGGGGCGCAGTTCACCCCTCCACTTT
CDR3 protein: CASSGAQGRSSPLHF

D gene: TRBD1
J gene: TRBJ2-1
V gene: TRBV2
clone size: -
CDR3 DNA: TGTGCCAGCCCCGAGAGGGACAGGGCCTACAATGAGCAGTTCTTC
CDR3 protein: CASPERDRAYNEQFF

D gene: TRBD2
J gene: TRBJ2-5
V gene: TRBV9
clone size: -
CDR3 DNA: TGTGCCAGCAGCGTAAATGCTCGACTAGCCCTGGAGACCCAGTACTTC
CDR3 protein: CASSVNARLALETQYF

D gene: TRBD1
J gene: TRBJ1-6
V gene: TRBV7-6
clone size: -
CDR3 DNA: TGTGCCAGCAGCTCAGGGGGCTCCTATAATTCACCCCTCCACTTT
CDR3 protein: CASSSGGSYNSPLHF

D gene: TRBD2
J gene: TRBJ2-1
V gene: TRBV4-1
clone size: -
CDR3 DNA: TGCGCCACAACAACTAGCGGCAATGGGAATGAGCAGTTCTTC
CDR3 protein: CATTTSGNGNEQFF

D gene: -
J gene: TRBJ1-1
V gene: TRBV9
clone size: -
CDR3 DNA: TGTGCCAGCAGCGAACACCCAGGGGACACTGAAGCTTTCTTT
CDR3 protein: CASSEHPGDTEAFF

D gene: -
J gene: TRBJ2-7
V gene: TRBV7-8
clone size: -
CDR3 DNA: TGTGCCAGCAGCTTACCACGAGGCGGCGCCAGCACCTACGAGCAGTACTTC
CDR3 protein: CASSLPRGGASTYEQYF

D gene: -
J gene: TRBJ1-3
V gene: TRBV5-1
clone size: -
CDR3 DNA: TGCGCCAGCAGCTTGGCCGGAGCTCTAGGAAACACCATATATTTT
CDR3 protein: CASSLAGALGNTIYF

D gene: -
J gene: TRBJ2-3
V gene: TRBV13
clone size: -
CDR3 DNA: TGTGCCAGCATCTTCAGCGGCACAGATACGCAGTATTTT
CDR3 protein: CASIFSGTDTQYF

D gene: -
J gene: TRBJ2-1
V gene: TRBV5-6
clone size: -
CDR3 DNA: TGTGCCAGCAGCTTGGTACAGCAGCCCTACAATGAGCAGTTCTTC
CDR3 protein: CASSLVQQPYNEQFF

D gene: -
J gene: TRBJ2-7
V gene: TRBV2
clone size: once
CDR3 DNA: TGTGCCAGCAGTGCGGCGGACTTAACCTACGAGCAGTACTTC
CDR3 protein: CASSAADLTYEQYF

D gene: TRBD1
J gene: TRBJ2-6
V gene: TRBV5-1
clone size: once
CDR3 DNA: TGCGCCAGCAACAAGGGACAGGGGGGCGGAGGGGCCAACGTCCTGACTTTC
CDR3 protein: CASNKGQGGGGANVLTF

D gene: -
J gene: TRBJ1-2
V gene: TRBV10-2
clone size: -
CDR3 DNA: TGCGCCAGCAGTGTGAGAGGGGGCTATGGCTACACCTTC
CDR3 protein: CASSVRGGYGYTF

D gene: -
J gene: TRBJ1-3
V gene: TRBV3-1/TRBV3-2
clone size: -
CDR3 DNA: TGTGCCAGCAGCCCCAGAGGTGGACAGCTAATTTCTGGAAACACCATATATTTT
CDR3 protein: CASSPRGGQLISGNTIYF

D gene: -
J gene: TRBJ1-1
V gene: TRBV7-8
clone size: -
CDR3 DNA: TGTGCCAGCAGCTTAGCCCAGGGGAGTGCTGAAGCTTTCTTT
CDR3 protein: CASSLAQGSAEAFF

D gene: TRBD1
J gene: TRBJ1-4
V gene: TRBV30
clone size: -
CDR3 DNA: TGTGCCTGGAGTGCGACAGGGAGACTTAATGAAAAACTGTTTTTT
CDR3 protein: CAWSATGRLNEKLFF

D gene: TRBD2
J gene: TRBJ2-3
V gene: TRBV27
clone size: -
CDR3 DNA: TGTGCCAGCAGTATTTGGAGGACTAGCGGGGTTGGCACAGATACGCAGTATTTT
CDR3 protein: CASSIWRTSGVGTDTQYF

D gene: TRBD2
J gene: TRBJ2-7
V gene: TRBV5-8
clone size: -
CDR3 DNA: TGTGCCAGCAGCTTGCCCGGGACTAGCTACGAGCAGTACTTC
CDR3 protein: CASSLPGTSYEQYF

D gene: -
J gene: TRBJ1-3
V gene: TRBV2
clone size: -
CDR3 DNA: TGTGCCAGCAGTGCCACGGGGTCTGGAAACACCATATATTTT
CDR3 protein: CASSATGSGNTIYF

D gene: -
J gene: TRBJ1-1
V gene: TRBV6-5
clone size: -
CDR3 DNA: TGTGCCAGCAGCCAACAGGGGAACACTGAAGCTTTCTTT
CDR3 protein: CASSQQGNTEAFF

D gene: TRBD1
J gene: TRBJ1-6
V gene: TRBV6-4
clone size: few
CDR3 DNA: TGTGCCAGCAGCGCCTCAGGGGGCTATAATTCACCCCTCCACTTT
CDR3 protein: CASSASGGYNSPLHF

D gene: -
J gene: TRBJ2-7
V gene: TRBV20-1
clone size: -
CDR3 DNA: TGCAGTGCCGACTACGGCTACGAGCAGTACTTC
CDR3 protein: CSADYGYEQYF

D gene: TRBD1
J gene: TRBJ1-2
V gene: TRBV5-1
clone size: -
CDR3 DNA: TGCGCCAGCAGCGTTACCGGGACAGGGTCCTATGGCTACACCTTC
CDR3 protein: CASSVTGTGSYGYTF

D gene: TRBD1
J gene: TRBJ1-1
V gene: TRBV5-1
clone size: -
CDR3 DNA: TGCGCCAGCAGCCTTAACAGGGGGAAAGGGACTGAAGCTTTCTTT
CDR3 protein: CASSLNRGKGTEAFF

D gene: -
J gene: TRBJ1-1
V gene: TRBV29-1
clone size: once
CDR3 DNA: TGCAGCGTTGATCCAGTTACGAACACTGAAGCTTTCTTT
CDR3 protein: CSVDPVTNTEAFF

D gene: -
J gene: TRBJ2-3
V gene: TRBV20-1
clone size: -
CDR3 DNA: TGCAGTGCTAGTGGGGAGTCAGATACGCAGTATTTT
CDR3 protein: CSASGESDTQYF